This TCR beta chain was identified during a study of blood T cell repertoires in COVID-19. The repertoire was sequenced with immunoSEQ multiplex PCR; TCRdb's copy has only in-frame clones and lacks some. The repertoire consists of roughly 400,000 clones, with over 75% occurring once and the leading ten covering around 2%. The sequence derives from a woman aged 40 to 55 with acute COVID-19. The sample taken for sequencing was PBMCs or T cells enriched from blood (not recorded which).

The CDR3 region has the DNA TGTGCCAGCAATTCAGAGCGGATCACAGATACGCAGTATTTT. This encodes CASNSERITDTQYF. V gene TRBV2 combines with J gene TRBJ2-3; weak D call: TRBD2 (5 bases). CDR3 length: 14 amino acids. Trimming removed 7 bases at V and 2 bases at J, with 13 bases between. Germline CDR1 reads SNHLY; CDR2 reads FYNNEI.